The T cell receptor (beta chain) described here comes from a study of cytomegalovirus exposure and HLA in healthy donors. The study ran its PCR with 60 Vbeta and 13 Jbeta primers. Assay: immunoSEQ multiplex PCR; the TCRdb copy retains only in-frame clones and omits some. Seen here are some 250,000 clones, roughly 82% observed once, and the top ten hold around 5%. CDR3 size: 15 residues. Germline CDR1 reads LGHNA; CDR2 reads YSLEER. Losses at the gene ends were 0 bases for V and 6 bases for J; bases not matched to a gene: 5. To note about this clone: Its antigen is unidentified.

Study-wide points: Generally TCR sequences proved uncommon, though certain public TCRs appeared in numerous donors. Productive rates of about 90% or about 30% were seen for most TCR beta V segments in an earlier analysis.

Material for sequencing was PBMCs. The chain uses TRBV4-3 and TRBJ1-5, with 7 nucleotides matching TRBD1. The sequence derives from a woman between 35 and 50 years old in good health and CMV-seropositive. DNA for the CDR3: TGCGCCAGCAGCCAAGACTTCAGGGGGTCTCAGCCCCAGCATTTT. Protein: CASSQDFRGSQPQHF.